This T cell receptor (beta chain) was found in a study of cytomegalovirus exposure and HLA in healthy donors. Notes on the study in general: Analysis was performed later, and it showed HLA-associated TCR beta chains to be more clonally expanded than equally common others. Segments of the TCR beta V type were, in most cases, productive about 87% or about 30% of the time in an earlier analysis. Using a false discovery rate of 0.05, a later analysis showed that approximately 17,000 TCR beta sequences were associated with HLA alleles.

Primers included in the PCR were 60 Vbeta and 13 Jbeta primers. Data came from immunoSEQ multiplex PCR; TCRdb stores just in-frame clones and leaves some out. The sample includes 90,000 to 120,000 clones, around 76% of them seen just once. Each donor was healthy, and each was a bone marrow donor. The CDR3 runs 14 residues. Per the germline V gene, CDR1 is MNHNS and CDR2 is SASEGT. V lost 0 bases to trimming and J lost 7 bases, with 10 bases between them. Concerning this clone: Its antigen remains unidentified.

Input material: PBMCs. This receptor was obtained from a man aged 25-45 years in good health and CMV-seropositive. The V call is TRBV6-1, the J call TRBJ1-5; D unresolved. The CDR3 DNA is TGTGCCAGCAGTGAAGCGGGTGGAGGGCAGCCCCAGCATTTT. Its translation: CASSEAGGGQPQHF.